The 32 T cell receptor beta chains listed next were all sequenced from one sample in a study of T cell changes during pregnancy in multiple sclerosis. Method: immunoSEQ multiplex PCR; TCRdb's copy keeps in-frame clones and lacks some. The sample includes fewer than 35,000 clones, around 90% seen only once; the top ten take 2.8%. This specimen consisted of CD4+ T cells from peripheral blood mononuclear cells, obtained in the third trimester of pregnancy. These receptors were obtained from a female donor in good health, enrolled as a control in a pregnancy study.

The chain links TRBV7-8 to TRBJ2-7; 9 bases are a match to TRBD2. Germline trimming cut 5 bases from V and 6 bases from J; bases unmatched to any gene: 8. The CDR3 runs 14 residues. Germline V gene data show CDR1 as SGHVS and CDR2 as FQNEAQ. CDR3 DNA sequence: TGTGCCAGCAGCGGTAGCGGGGGAAGGTCCGAGCAGTACTTC. Translation: CASSGSGGRSEQYF.

This chain's CDR3 is CASSILNRGELFF. DNA of the CDR3: TGTGCCAGTAGTATCCTTAACAGGGGGGAGCTGTTTTTT. The genes are TRBV19 and TRBJ2-2, with TRBD1 as a possible D gene (5 bases). This CDR3 contains 13 residues. V dropped 3 bases and J dropped 8 bases, with 10 bases sitting between them. CDR1 and CDR2 from the germline V gene are LNHDA and SQIVND (reference sequence).

This chain joins TRBV4-2 and TRBJ1-2; D not certain. CDR3 length: 15 residues. V lost 3 bases, J lost 0 bases, and 11 bases lay in between. Germline loops: CDR1 LGHNA, CDR2 YNFKEQ. CDR3 region: CASSQDSIANYGYTF. The CDR3 bases are TGTGCCAGCAGCCAGGATAGCATAGCTAACTATGGCTACACCTTC.

The chain recombines TRBV28 with TRBJ2-3; D unresolved. The germline V and J ends were trimmed by 5 bases and 5 bases, with 8 bases remaining between them. CDR1 is MDHEN and CDR2 is SYDVKM in the germline V gene. The CDR3 length is 12 residues. The CDR3, as DNA: TGTGCCAGCAGTCCATCGGTAGATACGCAGTATTTT. Protein product: CASSPSVDTQYF.

This clone was seen a single time. The CDR3 coding sequence is TGCGCCAGCAGCCGCGACAGGGGGTCTGAAAAACTGTTTTTT. Protein product: CASSRDRGSEKLFF. The chain uses TRBV5-1 and TRBJ1-4, with 9 bases identical to TRBD1. The V gene end was trimmed by 4 bases and the J gene end by 7 bases; junction bases not matched to a gene: 5. The CDR3 is 14 amino acids. Germline CDR1 and CDR2: SGHRS and YFSETQ.

This clone came up once. The chain recombines TRBV10-3 with TRBJ2-3; 9 positions match TRBD2. The CDR3 runs 17 residues. Germline loops: CDR1 ENHRY, CDR2 SYGVKD. With 4 bases clipped from V and 3 bases from J, the junction kept 11 bases outside the gene matches. CDR3 protein: CAISAVVGGRATDTQYF. Written as DNA, the CDR3 is TGTGCCATCAGTGCGGTCGTTGGCGGGAGGGCTACAGATACGCAGTATTTT.

The rearrangement joins TRBV6-1 to TRBJ2-7; D unclear. This CDR3 comprises 12 residues. V was trimmed by 3 bases and J by 2 bases, leaving 5 bases between them. CDR1 and CDR2 (germline): MNHNS, SASEGT. DNA for the CDR3: TGTGCCAGCAGTGATAATCCCTACGAGCAGTACTTC. It specifies CASSDNPYEQYF.

This chain links TRBV7-2 with TRBJ2-2; 9 nucleotides match TRBD2. The ends lost 5 bases at V and 1 base at J; junction bases unmatched: 2. This CDR3 comprises 15 residues. The germline V gene has CDR1 SGHTA and CDR2 FQGNSA. CDR3 nucleotides: TGTGCCAGCAGCCTGACTAGCGGGAACACCGGGGAGCTGTTTTTT. Protein: CASSLTSGNTGELFF. Full variable domain (remainder filled in from reference TRBV7-2 and TRBJ2-2): GAGVSQSPSNKVTEKGKDVELRCDPISGHTALYWYRQSLGQGLEFLIYFQGNSAPDKSGLPSDRFSAERTGGSVSTLTIQRTQQEDSAVYLCASSLTSGNTGELFFGEGSRLTVL.

The count of this clone is one. The V call is TRBV9, the J call TRBJ2-1; D call uncertain. CDR1 is SGDLS and CDR2 is YYNGEE in the germline V gene. This CDR3 has 13 amino acids. V shed 0 bases and J shed 7 bases, with 8 bases lying between them. The CDR3: CASSVGTANEQFF. CDR3 nucleotides: TGTGCCAGCAGCGTAGGAACAGCAAATGAGCAGTTCTTC.

The CDR3 bases are TGTGCCAGCAGCACCGGGACAGGGGCGCCCTACGAGCAGTACTTC. Translation gives CASSTGTGAPYEQYF. The chain recombines TRBV11-2 with TRBJ2-7, with TRBD1 identical over 10 bases. There are 15 residues in the CDR3. Trimming at V came to 5 bases and at J to 2 bases, leaving 6 bases not matched to a gene. Germline-derived CDR1 and CDR2 are SGHAT and FQNNGV.

This clone was found once. The rearrangement joins TRBV2 to TRBJ1-4; no definite D call. The CDR3 sequence is 15 residues long. The V and J ends lost 5 bases and 3 bases respectively, with 13 bases between them. Germline V gives CDR1 SNHLY, CDR2 FYNNEI. The DNA of the CDR3 is TGTGCCAGCAGTCTTCAGACATCAGCTAATGAAAAACTGTTTTTT. The encoded protein is CASSLQTSANEKLFF.

The rearrangement joins TRBV30 to TRBJ1-1, with no clear D. Trimming shortened V by 4 bases and J by 5 bases, and 14 bases separated the two germline ends. Germline V gene data show CDR1 as GTSNPN and CDR2 as SVGIG (reference sequence). This CDR3 spans 13 amino acids. Here the CDR3 reads CAWNAPVRTEAFF. In DNA form, the CDR3 reads TGTGCCTGGAACGCCCCGGTGAGAACTGAAGCTTTCTTT.

The V gene is TRBV2, the J gene TRBJ1-3, with 7 bases matching TRBD1. CDR1 and CDR2 from the germline V gene are SNHLY and FYNNEI. CDR3 length: 15 residues. The V and J ends lost 2 bases and 3 bases, in that order; junction bases with no gene match: 4. CDR3 in amino acids: CASSESQGSGNTIYF. As DNA, the CDR3 is TGTGCCAGCAGTGAATCACAGGGGAGTGGAAACACCATATATTTT.

This clone was seen just once. The chain recombines TRBV11-2 with TRBJ2-3; 9 bases agree with TRBD2. Looked up from germline, CDR1 is SGHAT and CDR2 is FQNNGV. Trimming at V came to 0 bases and at J to 9 bases, leaving 7 bases not matched to a gene. The CDR3 is made up of 15 amino acids. This chain's CDR3 is CASSLEAGGGPTQYF. The CDR3 coding sequence is TGTGCCAGCAGCTTAGAGGCGGGAGGGGGCCCAACGCAGTATTTT.

This clone was seen once. Relative to the germline gene, one junction end is altered; a read error may explain this. This chain connects TRBV18 to TRBJ1-5; D ambiguous. This CDR3 has 20 residues. CDR1 KGHSH and CDR2 LQKENI come from the germline V gene. CDR3: CASSPPIGLLWRHSNRPQHF. CDR3 in DNA: TGTGCCAGCTCACCACCAATCGGATTACTCTGGCGGCATAGCAATCGGCCCCAGCATTTT. Full variable domain (missing parts from reference TRBV18 and TRBJ1-5): NAGVMQNPRHLVRRRGQEARLRCSPMKGHSHVYWYRQLPEEGLKFMVYLQKENIIDESGMPKERFSAEFPKEGPSILRIQQVVRGDSAAYFCASSPPIGLLWRHSNRPQHFGDGTRLSIL.

The gene calls are TRBV6-6 and TRBJ2-5; tentative D call: TRBD1 (5 bases). Germline CDR1 reads MNHNY; CDR2 reads SVGAGI (reference sequence). Trimming left V 7 bases short and J 2 bases short, with 17 bases between. The CDR3 is 15 residues long. CDR3 sequence reads: CASTHSTVPQETQYF. The CDR3 nucleotides are TGTGCCAGCACCCATTCGACAGTGCCACAAGAGACCCAGTACTTC.

The chain employs TRBV5-8 and TRBJ1-1; D unclear. The CDR3 length is 14 residues. Germline assignment: CDR1 SGHTS and CDR2 YDEGEE. Trimming took off 9 bases at V and 11 bases at J, with 26 bases between the two ends. CDR3 nucleotide sequence: TGTGCCACCACTAAAGGCCTCCTGGGTGAGAACGCTTTCTTT. Encoded protein: CATTKGLLGENAFF.

The V call is TRBV28, the J call TRBJ1-1, with D possibly being TRBD1 (5 bases). CDR3 length: 13 residues. V was shortened by 7 bases and J by 0 bases, with 9 bases between the two germline ends. Germline values: CDR1 MDHEN, CDR2 SYDVKM. This CDR3 is CASTGDLNTEAFF. CDR3 sequence (DNA): TGTGCCAGCACGGGGGACCTGAACACTGAAGCTTTCTTT.

This clone appeared once. The CDR3 protein is CASSLVLAGGWNEQFF. In DNA, the CDR3 is TGTGCCAGCAGCTTAGTTCTAGCGGGGGGGTGGAATGAGCAGTTCTTC. J is TRBJ2-1 and V is TRBV7-9, with 12 nucleotides matching TRBD2. Germline V CDR1 and CDR2: SEHNR, FQNEAQ (reference sequence). V trimming: 1 base; J trimming: 7 bases; junction bases outside the gene matches: 5. There are 16 residues in the CDR3.

V and J are TRBV6-4 and TRBJ2-1; the D gene is possibly TRBD1 (5 bases). Germline CDR1 MRHNA, CDR2 SNTAGT. The CDR3 totals 14 residues. V was trimmed by 2 bases and J by 7 bases, leaving 12 bases between them. The CDR3 region has the DNA TGTGCCAGCAGTGACATCAGGGTGGGGAATGAGCAGTTCTTC. This gives the protein CASSDIRVGNEQFF.

The chain is built from TRBV18 and TRBJ1-6; D unresolved. Germline V gene data show CDR1 as KGHSH and CDR2 as LQKENI. V lost 3 bases and J lost 7, with 16 bases in between. This CDR3 is built from 16 residues. The CDR3 region is CASSPGEAGRNSPLHF. As DNA, the CDR3 is TGTGCCAGCTCACCCGGGGAAGCCGGGAGAAATTCACCCCTCCACTTT.

The chain employs TRBV11-2 and TRBJ1-2; D is perhaps TRBD1 (5 bases). Per the germline V gene, CDR1 is SGHAT and CDR2 is FQNNGV. The CDR3 spans 15 residues. Trimming cost V 0 bases and J 7 bases, with 15 bases left between them. CDR3 amino acids: CASSLDPGGLRGYTF. The CDR3 nucleotides are TGTGCCAGCAGCTTAGATCCCGGGGGACTTCGTGGCTACACCTTC.

Here the CDR3 DNA reads TGTGCCAGCTCACCCACAGGGGGGGCCCAGACCCAGTACTTC. Amino acid sequence: CASSPTGGAQTQYF. The rearrangement uses TRBV18 and TRBJ2-5, with D tentatively TRBD1 (8 bases). This CDR3 has 14 residues. V lost 3 bases to trimming and J lost 6 bases, with 14 bases between them. In germline, CDR1 is KGHSH, CDR2 LQKENI.

The chain links TRBV5-1 to TRBJ1-4; 8 bases agree with TRBD1. From germline, CDR1 is SGHRS and CDR2 YFSETQ. The CDR3 has 14 residues. Trimming removed 4 bases from V and 7 bases from J; junction bases left unmatched: 6. This CDR3 reads CASSPGQGSEKLFF. For the CDR3, the DNA is TGCGCCAGCAGCCCTGGACAGGGAAGTGAAAAACTGTTTTTT. The full variable domain, in which reference TRBV5-1 and TRBJ1-4 provide the parts outside the CDR3, is KAGVTQTPRYLIKTRGQQVTLSCSPISGHRSVSWYQQTPGQGLQFLFEYFSETQRNKGNFPGRFSGRQFSNSRSEMNVSTLELGDSALYLCASSPGQGSEKLFFGSGTQLSVL.

The CDR3 here is CASSLSRGDGYTF. The CDR3 DNA follows: TGTGCCAGCAGTTTATCGCGGGGGGATGGCTACACCTTC. This chain links TRBV27 with TRBJ1-2; D may be TRBD1 (5 bases). The germline V gene has CDR1 MNHEY and CDR2 SMNVEV (reference sequence). Trimming stripped 0 bases from V and 6 bases from J, with 8 bases between. The CDR3 is 13 residues long.

The table lists this clone with a few counts. The chain employs TRBV19 and TRBJ2-1, with D perhaps matching TRBD2 (5 bases). The CDR3 is 15 amino acids. CDR1 and CDR2 from the germline V gene are LNHDA and SQIVND (reference sequence). V lost 8 bases to trimming and J lost 6 bases, with 20 bases between them. DNA of the CDR3: TGTGCCAGTTCCGAGGGTGGCTACCTACCCAATGAGCAGTTCTTC. Amino acid sequence: CASSEGGYLPNEQFF.

This clone turned up a few times. The chain has TRBV4-3 and TRBJ1-5, with a tentative D call TRBD1 (6 bases). Germline lookup yields CDR1 LGHNA and CDR2 YSLEER. The length of the CDR3 is 16 residues. Trimming left V 0 bases short and J 4 bases short, with 13 bases between. The CDR3 protein is CASSQDPGTSNQPQHF. DNA for the CDR3: TGCGCCAGCAGCCAAGACCCCGGGACAAGTAATCAGCCCCAGCATTTT.

The gene calls are TRBV4-3 and TRBJ2-3; TRBD2 might be the D (6 bases). This CDR3 region has 15 residues. V lost 0 bases and J lost 4, with 11 bases in between. The germline V gene has CDR1 LGHNA and CDR2 YSLEER. The CDR3, as DNA: TGCGCCAGCAGCCAAGAGACTAGTTTAGCAGATACGCAGTATTTT. Translated, it gives CASSQETSLADTQYF.

J is TRBJ1-2 and V is TRBV28, with 10 bases matching TRBD1. The CDR3 contains 16 residues. Germline trimming cut 5 bases from V and 2 bases from J; bases unmatched to any gene: 8. CDR1 MDHEN and CDR2 SYDVKM come from the germline V gene. In DNA, the CDR3 is TGTGCCAGCAGTCCCCCGGGACAGGGGATCAACTATGGCTACACCTTC. Residues: CASSPPGQGINYGYTF.

The rearrangement uses TRBV18 and TRBJ1-2, with 9 bases identical to TRBD1. Losses at the gene ends were 0 bases for V and 1 base for J; bases not matched to a gene: 0. CDR3 length equals 15 residues. CDR1 is KGHSH, CDR2 LQKENI, per germline. CDR3 loop: CASSPPGQGNYGYTF. In DNA, the CDR3 is TGTGCCAGCTCACCACCGGGACAGGGTAACTATGGCTACACCTTC. The full variable domain, completed using reference TRBV18 and TRBJ1-2, is NAGVMQNPRHLVRRRGQEARLRCSPMKGHSHVYWYRQLPEEGLKFMVYLQKENIIDESGMPKERFSAEFPKEGPSILRIQQVVRGDSAAYFCASSPPGQGNYGYTFGSGTRLTVV.

The CDR3 loop is CSVYRVAYNEQFF. DNA of the CDR3: TGCAGCGTCTACAGGGTTGCCTACAATGAGCAGTTCTTC. The J gene is TRBJ2-1, the V gene TRBV29-1; possibly TRBD1 for D (6 bases). CDR1 and CDR2 (germline): SQVTM, ANQGSEA. The ends were cut back, 6 bases at V and 2 bases at J, with 11 bases in the middle. This CDR3 region has 13 residues.

The chain recombines TRBV7-6 with TRBJ2-7; possible D gene TRBD1, 5 bases. The ends were cut back, 2 bases at V and 3 bases at J, with 11 bases in the middle. This CDR3 has 14 residues. Germline values: CDR1 SGHVS, CDR2 FNYEAQ. CDR3 protein: CASSLRQGSYEQYF. The CDR3, as DNA: TGTGCCAGCAGCTTACGGCAGGGAAGCTACGAGCAGTACTTC.